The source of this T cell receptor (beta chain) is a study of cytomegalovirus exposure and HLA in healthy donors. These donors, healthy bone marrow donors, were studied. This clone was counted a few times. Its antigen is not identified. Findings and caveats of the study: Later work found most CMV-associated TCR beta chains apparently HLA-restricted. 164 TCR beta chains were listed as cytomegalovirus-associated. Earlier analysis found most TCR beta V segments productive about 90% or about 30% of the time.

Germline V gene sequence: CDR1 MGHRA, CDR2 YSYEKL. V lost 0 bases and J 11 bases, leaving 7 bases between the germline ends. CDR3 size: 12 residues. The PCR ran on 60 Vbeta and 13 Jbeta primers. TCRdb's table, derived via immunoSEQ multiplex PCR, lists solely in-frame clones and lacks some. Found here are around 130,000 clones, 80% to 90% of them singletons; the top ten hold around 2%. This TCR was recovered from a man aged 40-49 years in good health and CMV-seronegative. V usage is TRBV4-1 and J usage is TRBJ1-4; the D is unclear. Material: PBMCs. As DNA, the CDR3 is TGCGCCAGCAGCCAAGATTCAGTTAAACTGTTTTTT. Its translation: CASSQDSVKLFF.